This T cell receptor beta chain stems from a study of blood T cell repertoires in COVID-19. Study context: In each case, the material was cDNA or gDNA derived from T cells, B-cell-depleted T cells, or PBMCs.

Seattle participants joined during active infection and were tracked over time. Only in-frame clones appear in the TCRdb table, and some are missing; sequencing was by immunoSEQ multiplex PCR. Here the sample spans 250,000 to 350,000 clones, around 85% being singletons. The V and J ends lost 6 bases and 1 base respectively, with 17 bases between them. Germline V lookup: CDR1 MDHEN, CDR2 SYDVKM. This CDR3 region has 16 residues. Sequenced input: peripheral blood. The source of this sequence is a human donor with COVID-19, enrolled during active disease. The donor label of this sample is uncertain. The chain is built from TRBV28 and TRBJ2-3, with D perhaps matching TRBD2 (6 bases). The CDR3 coding sequence is TGTGCCAGCAGCCCCAATTTGCGGGGTGGCACAGATACGCAGTATTTT. It yields the protein CASSPNLRGGTDTQYF.